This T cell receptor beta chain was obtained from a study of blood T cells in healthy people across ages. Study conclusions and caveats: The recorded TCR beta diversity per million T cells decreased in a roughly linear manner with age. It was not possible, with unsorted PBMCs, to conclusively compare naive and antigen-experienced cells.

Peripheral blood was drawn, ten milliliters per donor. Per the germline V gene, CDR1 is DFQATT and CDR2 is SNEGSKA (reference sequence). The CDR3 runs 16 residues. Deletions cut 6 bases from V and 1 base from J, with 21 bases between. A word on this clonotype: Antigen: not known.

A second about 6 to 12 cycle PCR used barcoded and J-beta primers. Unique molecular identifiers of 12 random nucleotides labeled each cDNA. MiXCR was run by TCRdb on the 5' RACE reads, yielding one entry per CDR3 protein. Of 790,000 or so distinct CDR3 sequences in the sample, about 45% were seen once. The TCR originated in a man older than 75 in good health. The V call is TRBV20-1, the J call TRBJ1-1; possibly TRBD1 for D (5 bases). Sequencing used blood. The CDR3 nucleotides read TGCAGTGCCAGATCAGGGTTGGGAAGAGCGAACACTGAAGCTTTCTTT. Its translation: CSARSGLGRANTEAFF.